This is a list of T cell receptor beta chains from one sample in a study of graft-versus-host responses after intestinal transplantation. Only in-frame clones appear in the TCRdb table, and some are missing; sequencing was by immunoSEQ multiplex PCR. The table includes just under 30,000 clones, around four fifths detected once. Here the sequenced sample was ileum tissue, taken 98 days after intestinal transplantation. These receptors came from a human patient who received an intestinal transplant, so some T cells may come from the graft donor. Each CDR3 is given with its conserved first and last residue. Each record gives: CDR3 length, D gene, V gene, clone size, J gene, CDR3 protein, CDR3 DNA. A D gene is named only where the DNA matches it firmly. Expanded clones are given a class, and other clones once, few, many or no size at all.

15	NA	TRBV6-6	NA	TRBJ1-6	CASHAGRNYNSPLHF	TGTGCCAGCCATGCCGGACGGAACTATAATTCACCCCTCCACTTT
12	NA	TRBV29-1	NA	TRBJ2-7	CSVVVQSGEQYF	TGCAGCGTTGTTGTACAATCGGGCGAGCAGTACTTC
12	NA	TRBV2	NA	TRBJ1-1	CASSTGNTEAFF	TGTGCCAGCAGTACGGGGAACACTGAAGCTTTCTTT
14	NA	TRBV7-2	NA	TRBJ1-2	CASSLTPPKDGYTF	TGTGCCAGCAGCTTAACGCCCCCCAAGGATGGCTACACCTTC
14	NA	TRBV6-5	NA	TRBJ2-1	CASSYSQGDNEQFF	TGTGCCAGCAGTTATAGCCAGGGAGACAATGAGCAGTTCTTC
14	NA	TRBV6-6	NA	TRBJ2-1	CASSYSYSYNEQFF	TGTGCCAGCAGTTACTCCTACTCCTACAATGAGCAGTTCTTC
14	TRBD2	TRBV7-2	NA	TRBJ2-7	CASRPSGGTYEQYF	TGTGCCAGCAGACCTAGCGGGGGAACCTACGAGCAGTACTTC
18	TRBD2	TRBV27	NA	TRBJ2-2	CASSFQVAGGLYTGELFF	TGTGCCAGCAGTTTTCAAGTAGCGGGGGGGCTATACACCGGGGAGCTGTTTTTT
14	NA	TRBV7-9	NA	TRBJ1-1	CASSLLGENTEAFF	TGTGCCAGCAGCTTATTGGGGGAGAACACTGAAGCTTTCTTT
13	NA	TRBV7-9	few	TRBJ2-7	CASSLGPSIEQYF	TGTGCCAGCAGCTTAGGCCCGAGTATCGAGCAGTACTTC
14	NA	TRBV27	NA	TRBJ1-5	CASNRIGGEQPQHF	TGTGCCAGCAATCGTATTGGGGGGGAGCAGCCCCAGCATTTT
14	NA	TRBV4-1	NA	TRBJ1-1	CASSQDASLAEAFF	TGCGCCAGCAGCCAAGATGCGAGTTTAGCTGAAGCTTTCTTT
13	NA	TRBV5-6	NA	TRBJ1-1	CASSLIGNTEAFF	TGTGCCAGCAGCTTGATCGGTAACACTGAAGCTTTCTTT
11	NA	TRBV6-1	few	TRBJ2-7	CASSDPYEQYF	TGTGCCAGCAGTGACCCTTACGAGCAGTACTTC
15	TRBD1	TRBV6-1	NA	TRBJ2-1	CASSSRGKGGDEQFF	TGTGCCAGCAGTTCCCGGGGTAAAGGGGGCGATGAGCAGTTCTTC
17	NA	TRBV5-1	NA	TRBJ1-4	CASSLLAGTATNEKLFF	TGCGCCAGCAGCTTACTCGCAGGGACTGCAACTAATGAAAAACTGTTTTTT
11	NA	TRBV6-1	NA	TRBJ2-7	CASRAGSEQYF	TGTGCCAGCCGGGCGGGGAGCGAGCAGTACTTC
15	NA	TRBV19	NA	TRBJ2-1	CASSISGAIYNEQFF	TGTGCCAGTAGTATTTCCGGGGCCATCTACAATGAGCAGTTCTTC
14	TRBD2	TRBV7-7	NA	TRBJ2-7	CASSPGLAGLEQYF	TGTGCCAGCAGCCCCGGACTAGCGGGGTTAGAGCAGTACTTC
16	NA	TRBV4-2	NA	TRBJ2-7	CASSPHSHSSSYEQYF	TGTGCCAGCAGCCCTCATTCCCACTCTTCCTCCTACGAGCAGTACTTC
19	NA	TRBV6-1	NA	TRBJ2-7	CASSDTLSSQRADIYEQYF	TGTGCCAGCAGTGATACCCTCTCGTCGCAAAGGGCTGATATCTACGAGCAGTACTTC
15	TRBD1	TRBV27	NA	TRBJ2-7	CASSSFSGTDYEQYF	TGTGCCAGCAGTTCATTTTCCGGGACAGATTACGAGCAGTACTTC
14	NA	TRBV30	once	TRBJ1-2	CAWSVKGANYGYTF	TGTGCCTGGAGTGTAAAAGGGGCTAACTATGGCTACACCTTC
16	NA	TRBV28	NA	TRBJ1-5	CASSLYSSNSNQPQHF	TGTGCCAGCAGTTTGTACTCAAGCAATAGCAATCAGCCCCAGCATTTT
15	NA	TRBV2	NA	TRBJ1-5	CASSEVSARDQPQHF	TGTGCCAGCAGTGAAGTATCGGCCCGGGATCAGCCCCAGCATTTT
15	TRBD1	TRBV6-5	few	TRBJ1-3	CASSYTGGTGNTIYF	TGTGCCAGCAGTTACACAGGGGGCACTGGAAACACCATATATTTT
16	NA	TRBV27	NA	TRBJ2-1	CASSLSRMSSYNEQFF	TGTGCCAGCAGTTTATCGCGTATGAGCTCCTACAATGAGCAGTTCTTC
15	NA	TRBV2	once	TRBJ1-2	CASSEERVSLYGYTF	TGTGCCAGCAGTGAAGAAAGGGTCAGCCTCTATGGCTACACCTTC
12	NA	TRBV19	once	TRBJ1-5	CASAHAGQPQHF	TGTGCCAGCGCACACGCGGGGCAGCCCCAGCATTTT
17	TRBD1	TRBV27	NA	TRBJ2-2	CASTPLAGTDNTGELFF	TGTGCCAGCACCCCTCTGGCCGGGACAGACAACACCGGGGAGCTGTTTTTT
15	TRBD1	TRBV27	NA	TRBJ2-1	CASSNRDRSYNEQFF	TGTGCCAGCAGTAACCGGGACAGGTCCTACAATGAGCAGTTCTTC
15	TRBD1	TRBV6-5	few	TRBJ2-7	CASSRQGAQAYEQYF	TGTGCCAGCAGTAGACAGGGGGCGCAGGCCTACGAGCAGTACTTC
15	TRBD1	TRBV11-3	NA	TRBJ1-2	CASSSPQTGRYGYTF	TGTGCCAGCAGCTCCCCCCAGACAGGGAGATATGGCTACACCTTC
17	NA	TRBV5-1	once	TRBJ2-7	CASSLAGSARGAYEQYF	TGCGCCAGCAGCTTGGCCGGGTCTGCCCGGGGTGCATACGAGCAGTACTTC
13	NA	TRBV2	NA	TRBJ2-4	CASSGPGSDIQYF	TGTGCCAGCAGTGGACCTGGGTCAGACATTCAGTACTTC
13	NA	TRBV19	once	TRBJ1-4	CASSIYHDEKLFF	TGTGCCAGTAGTATCTACCACGACGAAAAACTGTTTTTT
15	TRBD1	TRBV6-6	once	TRBJ2-7	CASRPSGQGTNEQYF	TGTGCCAGCAGACCGTCGGGACAGGGGACGAACGAGCAGTACTTC
17	TRBD1	TRBV27	once	TRBJ2-3	CASSFLRGTGITDTQYF	TGTGCCAGCAGTTTCCTAAGAGGGACAGGGATCACAGATACGCAGTATTTT
16	NA	TRBV5-6	once	TRBJ1-1	CASSRITTALDTEAFF	TGTGCCAGCAGCCGGATAACGACTGCCCTGGACACTGAAGCTTTCTTT
16	NA	TRBV10-3	NA	TRBJ2-6	CAITSPPGSGANVLTF	TGTGCCATCACATCACCTCCAGGGTCCGGGGCCAACGTCCTGACTTTC
12	NA	TRBV13	NA	TRBJ2-2	CASSLGGLELFF	TGTGCCAGCAGCTTAGGTGGATTGGAGCTGTTTTTT
14	TRBD1	TRBV6-5	once	TRBJ2-7	CASRKTGAFGVQYF	TGTGCCAGCAGAAAGACAGGGGCCTTCGGAGTGCAGTACTTC
17	NA	TRBV4-1	NA	TRBJ2-5	CASSQSPMRTSGKTQYF	TGCGCCAGCAGCCAATCACCCATGAGGACCTCCGGGAAGACCCAGTACTTC
13	NA	TRBV4-1	NA	TRBJ1-3	CASSQTCGNTIYF	TGCGCCAGCAGCCAAACATGCGGAAACACCATATATTTT
17	NA	TRBV14	few	TRBJ1-2	CASSDALRGGRGYGYTF	TGTGCCAGCAGCGATGCACTTCGCGGGGGGCGAGGCTATGGCTACACCTTC
13	NA	TRBV27	once	TRBJ2-7	CASALGRTYEQYF	TGTGCCAGCGCCCTGGGCAGGACCTACGAGCAGTACTTC
16	TRBD2	TRBV4-2	NA	TRBJ2-7	CASSPPGGPREYEQYF	TGTGCCAGCAGCCCCCCGGGGGGGCCTCGTGAGTACGAGCAGTACTTC
16	NA	TRBV5-6	NA	TRBJ2-1	CASSLKALGIYNEQFF	TGTGCCAGCAGCTTAAAAGCTCTCGGAATCTACAATGAGCAGTTCTTC